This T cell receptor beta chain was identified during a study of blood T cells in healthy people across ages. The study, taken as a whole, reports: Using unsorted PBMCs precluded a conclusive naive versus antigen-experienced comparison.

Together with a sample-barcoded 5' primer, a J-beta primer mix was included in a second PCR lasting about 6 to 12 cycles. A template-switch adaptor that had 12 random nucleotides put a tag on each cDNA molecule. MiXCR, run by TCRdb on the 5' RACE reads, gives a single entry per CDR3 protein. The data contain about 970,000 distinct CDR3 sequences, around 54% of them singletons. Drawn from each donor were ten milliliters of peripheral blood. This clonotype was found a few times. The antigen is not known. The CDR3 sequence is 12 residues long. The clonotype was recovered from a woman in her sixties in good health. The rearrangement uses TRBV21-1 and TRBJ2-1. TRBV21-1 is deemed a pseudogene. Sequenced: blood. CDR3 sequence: CASSYPYNEQFF. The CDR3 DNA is TGTGCCAGCAGCTATCCCTACAATGAGCAGTTCTTC.